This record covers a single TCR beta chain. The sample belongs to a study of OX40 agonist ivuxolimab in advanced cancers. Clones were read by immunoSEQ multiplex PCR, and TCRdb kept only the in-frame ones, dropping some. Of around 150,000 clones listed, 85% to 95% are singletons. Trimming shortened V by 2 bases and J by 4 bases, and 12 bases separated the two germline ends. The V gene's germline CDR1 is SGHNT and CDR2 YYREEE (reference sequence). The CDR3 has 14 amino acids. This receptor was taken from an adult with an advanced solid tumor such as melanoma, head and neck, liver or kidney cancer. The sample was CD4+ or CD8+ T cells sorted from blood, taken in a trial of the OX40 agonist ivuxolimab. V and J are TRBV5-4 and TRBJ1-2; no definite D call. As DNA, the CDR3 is TGTGCCAGCAGCTTAGTCGCCCCAGGCTATGGCTACACCTTC. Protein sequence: CASSLVAPGYGYTF.